These 14 T cell receptor beta chains were all obtained from the same sample, sequenced in a study of molecular identifiers for immune sequencing clone quantification. MiXCR was run by TCRdb on the PCR reads, yielding one entry per CDR3 protein. The data contain under 650,000 distinct CDR3 sequences, just under 20% of them singletons. Sequencing used naive CD8+ T cells from blood, with Jurkat cell RNA spiked in. Subset specified: FACS-sorted CD8+CD4-CCR7+CD45RA+ naive T cells. The receptors derive from a human donor in good health. Some libraries in this study had Jurkat cell RNA spiked in.

Concerning this clonotype: A much larger clonotype is one base distant, so this may be a read error. The chain has TRBV19 and TRBJ1-1, with 10 bases matching TRBD1. The CDR3 contains 14 residues. Germline assignment: CDR1 LNHDA and CDR2 SQIVND (reference sequence). The CDR3 DNA reads as TGTGCCAGTAGTACGACAGGGGGCGTAACTGGAGCTTTCTTT. Residues: CASSTTGGVTGAFF.

In its sample, this clonotype was seen a few times. V gene TRBV19 combines with J gene TRBJ2-2; no firm D call. The CDR3 sequence is 14 residues long. Germline CDR1 LNHDA, CDR2 SQIVND (reference sequence). V lost 1 base and J 7 bases, leaving 10 bases between the germline ends. CDR3 nucleotide sequence: TGTGCCAGTAGTATAGGGTGGGTGAGCGGGGAGCTGTTTTTT. Protein: CASSIGWVSGELFF.

This clonotype has ten or more counts. The V gene is TRBV25-1, the J gene TRBJ2-5; the D is unclear. The V end lost 3 bases, the J end lost 3 bases, and 17 bases lay between the germline ends. The CDR3 totals 16 residues. CDR1 is MGHDK and CDR2 is SYGVNS in the germline V gene. The CDR3 sequence: CASSEVGYREKETQYF. The CDR3 coding sequence is TGTGCCAGCAGTGAGGTCGGTTACAGAGAAAAAGAGACCCAGTACTTC.

This chain uses TRBV19 with TRBJ2-2; TRBD2 aligns across 8 bases. Trimming removed 4 bases from V and 4 bases from J; junction bases left unmatched: 11. CDR3 length: 17 amino acids. Germline assignment: CDR1 LNHDA and CDR2 SQIVND (reference sequence). The DNA of the CDR3 is TGTGCCAGTAGTAGTCTTCTCCGGGAGGGCGTCACCGGGGAGCTGTTTTTT. Encoded protein: CASSSLLREGVTGELFF.

The V call is TRBV7-6, the J call TRBJ2-3, with D maybe TRBD2 (7 bases). The CDR3 totals 16 residues. V lost 1 base, J lost 3 bases, and 14 bases lay in between. Germline V gene lookup returns CDR1 SGHVS and CDR2 FNYEAQ. Written as DNA, the CDR3 is TGTGCCAGCAGCTTAGTAACGAGCGGGACAACAGATACGCAGTATTTT. It translates to CASSLVTSGTTDTQYF.

In regard to this clonotype: Just one base apart from a much larger clone, this may be a read error. The V gene is TRBV5-4, the J gene TRBJ2-5; 7 nucleotides align to TRBD2. Germline lookup yields CDR1 SGHNT and CDR2 YYREEE (reference sequence). Trimming cost V 2 bases and J 4 bases; bases outside gene matches: 5. This CDR3 has 14 residues. As DNA, the CDR3 is TGTGCCAGCAGCTTTCTAGCGGTTCGAGAGACCCAGTACTTC. Protein sequence: CASSFLAVRETQYF.

In its sample, this clonotype was seen many times. V and J are TRBV27 and TRBJ1-5; TRBD1 might be the D (6 bases). Trimming cost V 3 bases and J 3 bases, with 12 bases left between them. The CDR3 totals 15 residues. Germline CDR1 is MNHEY and CDR2 is SMNVEV (reference sequence). DNA of the CDR3: TGTGCCAGCAGTTTGGGCAGGGGAGTCAATCAGCCCCAGCATTTT. This translates into CASSLGRGVNQPQHF.

This clonotype was detected ten times or more. The CDR3 nucleotides are TGTGCCAGCAGTCCAGGAACTGAAAAACTGTTTTTT. Protein sequence: CASSPGTEKLFF. The chain employs TRBV12-3 or TRBV12-4 and TRBJ1-4; D is undetermined. The CDR3 loop spans 12 amino acids. V lost 5 bases, J lost 7 bases, and 8 bases lay in between.

This clonotype was detected many times. V and J are TRBV29-1 and TRBJ2-6; 7 nucleotides line up with TRBD1. V was clipped by 7 bases and J by 4 bases; unmatched bases: 13. Germline V gene sequence: CDR1 SQVTM, CDR2 ANQGSEA. The CDR3 is 16 amino acids. The CDR3 sequence is CSAFGIDRAGANVLTF. CDR3 DNA: TGCAGCGCATTCGGGATTGACAGGGCCGGGGCCAACGTCCTGACTTTC.

The rearrangement joins TRBV5-5 to TRBJ1-1; D remains unclear. From germline, CDR1 is SGHKS and CDR2 YYEKEE (reference sequence). The CDR3 has 16 amino acids. Between the trimmed V and J ends, which lost 4 bases and 2 bases, there was a span of 18 bases. CDR3: CASSVDDPYQNTEAFF. In nucleotides, the CDR3 is TGTGCCAGCAGCGTAGACGACCCATATCAAAACACTGAAGCTTTCTTT.

This clonotype showed up just a few times. The chain has TRBV4-3 and TRBJ1-4; possibly TRBD1 for D (5 bases). The CDR3 consists of 19 residues. The V end lost 0 bases, the J end lost 5 bases, and 22 bases lay between the germline ends. CDR1 is LGHNA and CDR2 is YSLEER in the germline V gene. In DNA form, the CDR3 reads TGCGCCAGCAGCCAAGATAGTTACTTTAAAGGGGTACAAAATGAAAAACTGTTTTTT. Its translation is CASSQDSYFKGVQNEKLFF.

This clonotype was seen at least ten times. This chain uses TRBV19 with TRBJ1-1; D is perhaps TRBD1 (5 bases). Germline V lookup: CDR1 LNHDA, CDR2 SQIVND (reference sequence). Trimming removed 4 bases from V and 2 bases from J, with 14 bases in between. This CDR3 contains 15 residues. The CDR3 bases are TGTGCCAGTAGTACAGGGACGAGGTCAAACACTGAAGCTTTCTTT. Residues: CASSTGTRSNTEAFF. The whole variable domain, remainder taken from reference TRBV19 and TRBJ1-1, is DGGITQSPKYLFRKEGQNVTLSCEQNLNHDAMYWYRQDPGQGLRLIYYSQIVNDFQKGDIAEGYSVSREKKESFPLTVTSAQKNPTAFYLCASSTGTRSNTEAFFGQGTRLTVV.

This clonotype was counted many times. The chain recombines TRBV19 with TRBJ1-6, with TRBD1 matching over 7 bases. Trimming removed 3 bases from V and 10 bases from J; junction bases left unmatched: 6. The CDR3 is made up of 14 amino acids. CDR1 is LNHDA, CDR2 SQIVND, per germline (reference sequence). This CDR3 is CASSIGTVSSPLHF. The CDR3, as DNA: TGTGCCAGTAGTATTGGGACAGTCTCCTCACCCCTCCACTTT.

This clonotype has ten or more counts. The V call is TRBV5-1, the J call TRBJ2-3; D is undetermined. Germline V gives CDR1 SGHRS, CDR2 YFSETQ. With 0 bases removed from V and 0 bases from J, the gap between germline ends came to 17 bases. This CDR3 is built from 18 residues. Here the CDR3 reads CASSLVFASGPSTDTQYF. The CDR3 region has the DNA TGCGCCAGCAGCTTGGTGTTCGCGTCCGGGCCAAGCACAGATACGCAGTATTTT.